This T cell receptor beta chain derives from a study of blood T cell repertoires in COVID-19 (dated by TCRdb to the early 2020s). For the wider study: The collaborator samples originated in the United States, Italy and Spain and spanned the acute and convalescent phases of COVID-19. The prospective study material was composed of cDNA or gDNA derived from T cells, B-cell-depleted T cells, or PBMCs. The dataset comprised deeply sampled blood TCRbeta repertoires from subjects exposed to, actively infected with, or recovered from COVID-19. The repertoires were made available in a free public database intended to serve as a resource for research on the immune response to SARS-CoV-2. Samples came from the ongoing ImmuneRACE study (first 160 participants) plus 1,254 subjects from 6 global collaborators. A de-identified subject ID, COVID-19 status, age in years and sex were almost always included in the sample metadata. Where available, HLA class I and class II types were taken from metadata supplied by the sample provider and were not determined by assay-based typing.

Reading from cysteine to phenylalanine, the CDR3 counts 15 amino acids. The CDR3 DNA has 45 bases and is translated from base 1. Trimming leaves V shorter by 3 bases and J shorter by 2 bases, with the junction holding 4 bases beyond the gene matches. Based on the germline V gene, the CDR1 and CDR2 sequences are SNHLY and FYNNEI. What the work shows at the level of the full study, not this receptor alone: The amount of clinical and demographic metadata varied by source and participant and was provided uncurated.

Participants in the prospective study were aged about 18 to 100 years, lived in 20 to 25 United States geographic areas, and enrolled through a virtual design. In the prospective study, participants were assigned to cohorts based on the clinical history participants reported in a screening survey and a study questionnaire. ImmuneRACE Cohort 3 recovered participants were defined by two consecutive negative NP/OP PCR tests, healthcare professional clearance, or symptom resolution. Each participant in the prospective study had whole blood, serum and a nasopharyngeal or oropharyngeal swab collected by mobile phlebotomists. Over an approximately 2-month period, participants in the prospective study had the option of providing additional blood draws and questionnaires. Prospective study blood samples were shipped either frozen or at room temperature before DNA extraction. With respect to this clone: What antigen it recognizes has not been identified. Per-nucleotide qualities are absent, and no much larger clonotype sits a single base away.

TCRbeta CDR3 regions were amplified from genomic DNA by means of the immunoSEQ Assay, a bias-controlled multiplex PCR. As for the authors' bioinformatics: Nucleated cell counts per sample were estimated from amplification of reference gene primers within the assay. To quantify the absolute abundance of each unique TCRbeta CDR3 rearrangement, sequence reads were collapsed and filtered. For each sample, productive Simpson clonality was calculated as the square root of Simpson's diversity index across productive rearrangements. TCRdb carries this immuneACCESS record with in-frame sequences only. Its versions omit some clonotypes, under half of them owing to an unresolved V gene in the studies checked, with the rest unexplained. The V and J calls and the clone size are those of that table, but D and trimming were determined from the DNA. This sample comprises 250,000 to 400,000 clones, roughly 90% of them detected only once. 4.5% to 6.5% of the sample is held by the ten biggest clonotypes.

Sequences were obtained from PBMCs or T cells enriched from blood (not recorded which). The receptor's source is a man in his 60s who had recovered from COVID-19. The sequence is built from TRBV2 and TRBJ2-7; TRBD1 fits 10 bases in the junction. The DNA sequence is as follows: TGTGCCAGCAGTGAGGGACAGGGGCAAACCTACGAGCAGTACTTC. It encodes CASSEGQGQTYEQYF.